The 9 T cell receptor beta chains below were found in one sample sequenced in a study of regulatory T cells in long-lasting Graves disease. To make TCR beta libraries, researchers used iRepertoire HTBI primers and Arm-PCR of CDR3 regions. MiXCR, run by TCRdb on the multiplex PCR reads, gives a single entry per CDR3 protein. The sample consists of 390,000 or so distinct CDR3 sequences, approximately 23% of them appearing once. Stated time point: persistent/refractory GD, antithyroid drugs over 5 years with positive TRAb. Generation of the TCR library employed RNA extracted from PBMCs. The sequences come from peripheral blood mononuclear cells (PBMCs), collected when the disease was refractory, from a patient treated with antithyroid drugs. The receptors derive from a woman aged 40 to 49 with Graves disease.

This clonotype was observed many times. The chain employs TRBV6-1 and TRBJ1-1; unclear D gene. V was pared by 5 bases and J by 3 bases, with 13 bases between. Germline-derived CDR1 and CDR2 are MNHNS and SASEGT. The CDR3 spans 14 residues. CDR3 residues: CASSPQKGYTEAFF. In DNA, the CDR3 is TGTGCCAGCAGTCCCCAAAAAGGTTACACTGAAGCTTTCTTT.

V usage is TRBV3-1 and J usage is TRBJ2-7, with D hard to call. The CDR3 length is 15 residues. Germline CDR1 LGHDT, CDR2 YNNKEL (reference sequence). Trimming pared 3 bases from V and 3 bases from J, leaving 15 bases between. CDR3 in amino acids: CASSQDIMKFYEQYF. CDR3 sequence (DNA): TGTGCCAGCAGCCAGGATATAATGAAGTTCTACGAGCAGTACTTC.

There are a few counts of this clonotype. The rearrangement links TRBV6-2 or TRBV6-3 to TRBJ1-4; D gene ambiguous. Between the trimmed V and J ends, which lost 6 bases and 3 bases, there was a span of 11 bases. This CDR3 contains 14 residues. Germline V gene data show CDR1 as MNHEY and CDR2 as SVGEGT. The DNA of the CDR3 is TGTGCCAGCAGGAACAGTCGTCCTAATGAAAAACTGTTTTTT. Amino acids: CASRNSRPNEKLFF.

The sample holds many counts of this clonotype. The genes are TRBV7-2 and TRBJ2-5; D is ambiguous. This CDR3 has 15 amino acids. The V end was cut by 1 base, the J end by 1 base, with 10 bases between. The germline CDR1 and CDR2 sequences are SGHTA and FQGNSA. The CDR3 DNA reads as TGTGCCAGCAGCTTAGATTCGCGCCCCCAAGAGACCCAGTACTTC. As protein: CASSLDSRPQETQYF.

In this sample, this clonotype turned up many times. This chain connects TRBV12-5 to TRBJ2-2, with D perhaps matching TRBD2 (6 bases). Trimming stripped 6 bases from V and 5 bases from J, with 25 bases between. The germline gives CDR1 LGHNT, CDR2 FRNRAP. The CDR3 spans 18 residues. The CDR3 protein is CASGPPFLWGRNTGELFF. CDR3 in DNA: TGTGCTAGTGGCCCCCCCTTCCTATGGGGGAGGAATACCGGGGAGCTGTTTTTT.

V gene TRBV2 combines with J gene TRBJ2-5; possible D gene TRBD1, 6 bases. The CDR3 runs 17 residues. The V gene's germline CDR1 is SNHLY and CDR2 FYNNEI. V lost 6 bases, J lost 4 bases, and 24 bases lay in between. Here the CDR3 reads CASSQDGGRRRRETQYF. CDR3 nucleotide sequence: TGTGCCAGCAGCCAAGATGGGGGCCGGCGGAGGAGAGAGACCCAGTACTTC. The complete variable domain, with remaining parts taken from reference TRBV2 and TRBJ2-5, reads EPEVTQTPSHQVTQMGQEVILRCVPISNHLYFYWYRQILGQKVEFLVSFYNNEISEKSEIFDDQFSVERPDGSNFTLKIRSTKLEDSAMYFCASSQDGGRRRRETQYFGPGTRLLVL.

The gene calls are TRBV6-2 or TRBV6-3 and TRBJ2-3; the D is unclear. Trimming removed 6 bases at V and 3 bases at J, with 10 bases between. The CDR3 is made up of 13 amino acids. Looked up from germline, CDR1 is MNHEY and CDR2 is SVGEGT. The DNA for the CDR3 is TGTGCCAGCAGCTGGGGTCTGACAGATACGCAGTATTTT. It encodes CASSWGLTDTQYF.

V and J are TRBV29-1 and TRBJ1-3; TRBD1 might be the D (5 bases). Trimming removed 5 bases from V and 0 bases from J, with 17 bases in between. The CDR3 has 16 amino acids. Germline CDR1 and CDR2: SQVTM and ANQGSEA. CDR3 coding DNA: TGCAGCGTTAATACTGTCCAGGGACGCTCTGGAAACACCATATATTTT. It specifies CSVNTVQGRSGNTIYF.

This clonotype has a handful of counts. The J gene is TRBJ2-7, the V gene TRBV2, with 8 nucleotides matching TRBD1. From germline, CDR1 is SNHLY and CDR2 FYNNEI. The CDR3 is 15 amino acids. V lost 6 bases, J lost 0 bases, and 7 bases stayed unmatched. The CDR3 protein is CASRSDRGPSYEQYF. CDR3 nucleotide sequence: TGTGCCAGCAGATCCGACAGGGGACCCTCCTACGAGCAGTACTTC.